The present T cell receptor (beta chain) was sequenced within a study of T cell responses to AZD1222 COVID-19 vaccine. Study overall: Second doses at about 4 or about 12 weeks were pooled.

This clone was recorded only once. J was trimmed by 2 bases and V by 7 bases; bases with no gene match: 7. The CDR3 loop spans 14 amino acids. Germline CDR1 SGHRS, CDR2 YFSETQ. Sequencing used immunoSEQ multiplex PCR; TCRdb keeps in-frame clones, though not all of them. In the table there are around 150,000 clones, around 90% of which are singletons. The TCR originated in an adult in good health. The chain joins TRBV5-1 to TRBJ2-3; 7 bases agree with TRBD1. Sequencing used peripheral blood, obtained on day 0 of AZD1222 vaccination. CDR3 amino acids: CASRTGPHTDTQYF. CDR3 sequence (DNA): TGCGCCAGCCGGACAGGCCCCCACACAGATACGCAGTATTTT. The full variable domain, completed using reference TRBV5-1 and TRBJ2-3, is KAGVTQTPRYLIKTRGQQVTLSCSPISGHRSVSWYQQTPGQGLQFLFEYFSETQRNKGNFPGRFSGRQFSNSRSEMNVSTLELGDSALYLCASRTGPHTDTQYFGPGTRLTVL.